This TCR beta chain was identified in a study of cytomegalovirus exposure and HLA in healthy donors. Overall study results and limits: Later analysis demonstrated an association between a missense DCLRE1C variant and TCR beta V- and J-gene trimming.

With 60 Vbeta and 13 Jbeta primers, the PCR was carried out. Profiled with immunoSEQ multiplex PCR; TCRdb holds only in-frame clones, not every one. The table lists almost 200,000 clones, 79% of them singletons, with around 0.4% in the top ten. In regard to this clone: Its antigen is unknown.

Unrecorded immune exposures were likely, despite nominal health at sampling. The sample comprised PBMCs. This TCR derives from a male donor in good health and CMV-seropositive.

CDR3 in DNA: TGTGCCAGCAGTGAAGGAGTCAAAACAGGGGCTAGCTATGGCTACACCTTC. Translation: CASSEGVKTGASYGYTF. V gene TRBV2 combines with J gene TRBJ1-2, with 7 bases matching TRBD1. Germline values: CDR1 SNHLY, CDR2 FYNNEI. The CDR3 has 17 amino acids. V was pared by 1 base and J by 4 bases, with 12 bases of the junction left unmatched.